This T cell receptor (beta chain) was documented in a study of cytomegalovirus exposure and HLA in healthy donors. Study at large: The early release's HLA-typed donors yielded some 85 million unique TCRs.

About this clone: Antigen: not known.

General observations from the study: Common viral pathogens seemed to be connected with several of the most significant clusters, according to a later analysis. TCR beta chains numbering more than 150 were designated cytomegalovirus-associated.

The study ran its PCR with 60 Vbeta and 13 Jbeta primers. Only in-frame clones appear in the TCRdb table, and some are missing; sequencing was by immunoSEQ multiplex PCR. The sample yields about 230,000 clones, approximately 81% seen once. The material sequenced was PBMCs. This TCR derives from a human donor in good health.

The CDR3 bases are TGCGCCAGCAGCCCACGACTAGCGGGAGCAGAGACCCAGTACTTC. Residues: CASSPRLAGAETQYF. The chain is built from TRBV5-1 and TRBJ2-5, with TRBD2 matching over 12 bases. Trimming removed 4 bases from V and 4 bases from J; junction bases left unmatched: 5. Per the germline V gene, CDR1 is SGHRS and CDR2 is YFSETQ. The CDR3 extends over 15 amino acids. Full variable domain (missing parts from reference TRBV5-1 and TRBJ2-5): KAGVTQTPRYLIKTRGQQVTLSCSPISGHRSVSWYQQTPGQGLQFLFEYFSETQRNKGNFPGRFSGRQFSNSRSEMNVSTLELGDSALYLCASSPRLAGAETQYFGPGTRLLVL.